This passage covers 27 T cell receptor beta chains from one sample sequenced in a study of blood T cell repertoires in COVID-19. Clones were sequenced by immunoSEQ multiplex PCR, and TCRdb holds only the in-frame ones, with some missing. In the table there are 250,000 to 300,000 clones, about nine tenths of which are singletons. The specimen was peripheral blood. The receptors originated from a woman in her forties or fifties who had recovered from COVID-19.

The chain carries TRBV28 and TRBJ1-5; 7 bases map to TRBD1. This CDR3 region has 15 residues. CDR1 and CDR2 from the germline V gene are MDHEN and SYDVKM. V was clipped by 8 bases and J by 6 bases; unmatched bases: 13. DNA of the CDR3: TGTGCCAGCCGAGAACCTTCAGGGGGAGGTCAGCCCCAGCATTTT. Translation: CASREPSGGGQPQHF. The full variable domain, rest sourced from reference TRBV28 and TRBJ1-5, is DVKVTQSSRYLVKRTGEKVFLECVQDMDHENMFWYRQDPGLGLRLIYFSYDVKMKEKGDIPEGYSVSREKKERFSLILESASTNQTSMYLCASREPSGGGQPQHFGDGTRLSIL.

The V and J genes are TRBV2 and TRBJ1-6; a possible D gene is TRBD1 (5 bases). The CDR3 consists of 14 residues. CDR1 and CDR2 (germline): SNHLY, FYNNEI. V was pared by 11 bases and J by 7 bases, with 18 bases between. In DNA form, the CDR3 reads TGTGCCGGAAGCCAGGGCTCCTTAAATTCACCCCTCCACTTT. Amino acid sequence: CAGSQGSLNSPLHF. Full variable domain (missing parts from reference TRBV2 and TRBJ1-6): EPEVTQTPSHQVTQMGQEVILRCVPISNHLYFYWYRQILGQKVEFLVSFYNNEISEKSEIFDDQFSVERPDGSNFTLKIRSTKLEDSAMYFCAGSQGSLNSPLHFGNGTRLTVT.

J is TRBJ1-5 and V is TRBV7-9; TRBD1 might be the D (5 bases). The germline V and J ends were trimmed by 1 base and 2 bases, with 12 bases remaining between them. The length of the CDR3 is 16 residues. Per the germline V gene, CDR1 is SEHNR and CDR2 is FQNEAQ (reference sequence). The CDR3 DNA follows: TGTGCCAGCAGCTTAGGGGCAGGGTCTGGCAATCAGCCCCAGCATTTT. Translating gives CASSLGAGSGNQPQHF.

The V call is TRBV4-1, the J call TRBJ2-3, with D possibly matching TRBD2 (5 bases). The CDR3 is 15 residues long. The V end was cut by 3 bases, the J end by 6 bases, with 16 bases between. CDR1 is MGHRA, CDR2 YSYEKL, per germline. CDR3 protein: CASSHDRQPGDTQYF. CDR3 in DNA: TGCGCCAGCAGCCATGATCGACAACCGGGGGATACGCAGTATTTT.

The chain is built from TRBV19 and TRBJ1-1; 9 bases are shared with TRBD1. The CDR3 length is 14 residues. V lost 5 bases and J lost 5; bases outside the gene matches: 6. Germline loops: CDR1 LNHDA, CDR2 SQIVND (reference sequence). The CDR3 reads CASSLGQGRTEAFF. The DNA of the CDR3 is TGTGCCAGTAGTCTCGGACAGGGGAGGACTGAAGCTTTCTTT. Full variable domain (outside the CDR3, taken from reference TRBV19 and TRBJ1-1): DGGITQSPKYLFRKEGQNVTLSCEQNLNHDAMYWYRQDPGQGLRLIYYSQIVNDFQKGDIAEGYSVSREKKESFPLTVTSAQKNPTAFYLCASSLGQGRTEAFFGQGTRLTVV.

This CDR3 reads CASSQKRPGQDPFNYGYTF. DNA for the CDR3: TGTGCCAGCAGTCAAAAGCGACCGGGACAGGACCCATTTAACTATGGCTACACCTTC. This chain links TRBV14 with TRBJ1-2, with 8 bases aligning to TRBD1. The ends lost 6 bases at V and 1 base at J; junction bases unmatched: 19. The CDR3 is made up of 19 amino acids. Germline V lookup: CDR1 SGHDN, CDR2 FVKESK.

The chain couples TRBV11-3 to TRBJ2-5; TRBD2 is a possible D gene (5 bases). Deletions cut 2 bases from V and 2 bases from J, with 15 bases between. The CDR3 contains 16 residues. The germline CDR1 and CDR2 sequences are SGHNT and YENEEA. CDR3 residues: CASSLSHVSGQETQYF. The CDR3 coding sequence is TGTGCCAGCAGCTTAAGCCATGTTTCGGGGCAAGAGACCCAGTACTTC.

As DNA, the CDR3 is TGTGCCAGCAGCCCGTCAGACGGGTACACCGGGGAGCTGTTTTTT. Protein: CASSPSDGYTGELFF. The rearrangement links TRBV5-4 to TRBJ2-2; D is unclear. This CDR3 contains 15 residues. V lost 4 bases, J lost 3 bases, and 13 bases lay in between. CDR1 and CDR2 (germline): SGHNT, YYREEE (reference sequence).

The V and J genes are TRBV6-5 and TRBJ1-5, with D possibly being TRBD1 (6 bases). The CDR3 covers 13 residues. Germline V gene data show CDR1 as MNHEY and CDR2 as SVGAGI. V lost 11 bases, J lost 6 bases, and 17 bases lay in between. The CDR3 DNA is TGTGCCTCCCGAGGGGGGGGCCTTCAGCCCCAGCATTTT. Translation: CASRGGGLQPQHF.

The chain combines TRBV18 with TRBJ2-5; 7 bases match TRBD1. J was trimmed by 5 bases and V by 2 bases; bases with no gene match: 8. This CDR3 is 15 amino acids long. Germline-derived CDR1 and CDR2 are KGHSH and LQKENI. The CDR3 region is CASSPETGALETQYF. DNA of the CDR3: TGTGCCAGCTCACCAGAAACAGGGGCCCTGGAGACCCAGTACTTC.

The chain links TRBV4-3 to TRBJ1-6; a possible D gene is TRBD1 (5 bases). Trimming left V 0 bases short and J 2 bases short, with 8 bases between. The CDR3 contains 16 residues. Germline lookup yields CDR1 LGHNA and CDR2 YSLEER. The CDR3 region is CASSQEGLPYNSPLHF. CDR3 bases: TGCGCCAGCAGCCAAGAGGGGCTCCCCTATAATTCACCCCTCCACTTT.

The rearrangement links TRBV27 to TRBJ1-1; D is unclear. CDR3 size: 15 residues. The germline V gene has CDR1 MNHEY and CDR2 SMNVEV (reference sequence). Trimming pared 5 bases from V and 0 bases from J, leaving 13 bases between. The CDR3 DNA reads as TGTGCCAGCAGTCTCGCCGGACTCCTGAACACTGAAGCTTTCTTT. Translation: CASSLAGLLNTEAFF.

V gene TRBV5-6 combines with J gene TRBJ2-7; the match to TRBD1 covers 12 bases. This CDR3 contains 17 residues. V was clipped by 2 bases and J by 4 bases; unmatched bases: 10. Germline V gene lookup returns CDR1 SGHDT and CDR2 YYEEEE. The CDR3 protein is CASSFSPGTGGLYEQYF. For the CDR3, the DNA is TGTGCCAGCAGCTTCAGCCCTGGGACAGGGGGCTTGTACGAGCAGTACTTC.

The gene calls are TRBV3-1 (or the pseudogene TRBV3-2) and TRBJ1-2, with D unclear. The CDR3 extends over 14 amino acids. With 0 bases removed from V and 7 bases from J, the gap between germline ends came to 12 bases. Per germline, CDR1 LGHDT and CDR2 YNNKEL (reference sequence). CDR3 sequence: CASSQEGVSFGYTF. Written as DNA, the CDR3 is TGTGCCAGCAGCCAAGAAGGAGTGAGTTTTGGCTACACCTTC.

The V call is TRBV7-2, the J call TRBJ1-5, with D hard to call. The germline gives CDR1 SGHTA, CDR2 FQGNSA. Trimming removed 3 bases at V and 5 bases at J, with 11 bases between. The CDR3 runs 14 residues. The CDR3 is CASSLFGDDQPQHF. DNA of the CDR3: TGTGCCAGCAGCTTGTTCGGGGATGATCAGCCCCAGCATTTT.

The chain combines TRBV4-3 with TRBJ2-3; D perhaps matches TRBD2 (6 bases). The germline V gene has CDR1 LGHNA and CDR2 YSLEER. The CDR3 is made up of 16 amino acids. V was shortened by 3 bases and J by 4 bases, with 17 bases between the two germline ends. CDR3 amino acids: CASSQDNRWEADTQYF. For the CDR3, the DNA is TGCGCCAGCAGCCAGGATAACAGGTGGGAGGCAGATACGCAGTATTTT.

The chain couples TRBV7-3 to TRBJ1-1; no clear D. CDR1 SGHTA and CDR2 FQGTGA come from the germline V gene. There are 13 residues in the CDR3. The V end lost 6 bases, the J end lost 0 bases, and 8 bases lay between the germline ends. The CDR3 bases are TGTGCCAGCAGTCGTGGCATGAACACTGAAGCTTTCTTT. Residues: CASSRGMNTEAFF. The variable domain in full, completed from reference TRBV7-3 and TRBJ1-1, reads GAGVSQTPSNKVTEKGKYVELRCDPISGHTALYWYRQSLGQGPEFLIYFQGTGAADDSGLPNDRFFAVRPEGSVSTLKIQRTERGDSAVYLCASSRGMNTEAFFGQGTRLTVV.

The V and J genes are TRBV28 and TRBJ2-7; TRBD2 matches 7 bases. V shed 8 bases, J shed 0 bases, and the junction held 13 bases outside the gene matches. The CDR3 has 16 amino acids. Germline V CDR1 and CDR2: MDHEN, SYDVKM. The DNA for the CDR3 is TGTGCCAGCTGGGGGGGAGAACTCCGGGCCTCCTACGAGCAGTACTTC. This gives the protein CASWGGELRASYEQYF.

The V and J genes are TRBV23-1 and TRBJ1-1, with TRBD1 as a possible D gene (5 bases). TRBV23-1 is flagged as an ORF with uncertain function. Trimming left V 8 bases short and J 3 bases short, with 19 bases between. This CDR3 is built from 15 residues. The chain's CDR3 is CASAQGLKGDTEAFF. CDR3 in DNA: TGCGCCAGCGCTCAAGGGCTCAAAGGGGACACTGAAGCTTTCTTT.

For this clone: This may be a read error: a much more frequent sequence differs by one nucleotide. The chain links TRBV3-1 (or the pseudogene TRBV3-2) to TRBJ1-1; D may be TRBD1 (5 bases). The CDR3 is made up of 13 amino acids. V gave up 4 bases and J gave up 0 bases, with 6 bases separating them. Looked up from germline, CDR1 is LGHDT and CDR2 is YNNKEL (reference sequence). The CDR3 region has the DNA TGTGCCAGCAGCCCGACAGTGAACACTGAAGCTTTCTTT. Protein product: CASSPTVNTEAFF.

This rearrangement joins TRBV3-1 (or the pseudogene TRBV3-2) to TRBJ2-1, with D possibly matching TRBD1 (6 bases). This CDR3 is 14 amino acids long. Trimming took off 3 bases at V and 3 bases at J, with 9 bases between the two ends. Germline V gene sequence: CDR1 LGHDT, CDR2 YNNKEL (reference sequence). The CDR3 reads CASSQGASYNEQFF. DNA of the CDR3: TGTGCCAGCAGCCAGGGGGCTAGCTACAATGAGCAGTTCTTC.

The CDR3, as DNA: TGTGCCAGCAGCCAGGGACAGGGGCGGGAAAAACTGTTTTTT. Translation: CASSQGQGREKLFF. The V and J genes are TRBV7-2 and TRBJ1-4; 10 bases line up with TRBD1. The CDR3 totals 14 residues. After removal of 5 bases from V and 8 bases from J, the junction contained 5 bases not matched to a gene. Germline loops: CDR1 SGHTA, CDR2 FQGNSA.

The chain has TRBV3-1 (or the pseudogene TRBV3-2) and TRBJ2-3; D may be TRBD1 (5 bases). Germline CDR1 reads LGHDT; CDR2 reads YNNKEL (reference sequence). This CDR3 is 13 amino acids long. Between the trimmed V and J ends, which lost 4 bases and 3 bases, there was a span of 8 bases. CDR3 residues: CASSLQGTDTQYF. The CDR3 bases are TGTGCCAGCAGCCTCCAGGGAACAGATACGCAGTATTTT.

This clone was recorded a few times. This chain links TRBV3-1 (or the pseudogene TRBV3-2) with TRBJ1-6; D is perhaps TRBD1 (6 bases). Trimming took 7 bases from V and 4 from J, leaving 11 bases between them. CDR3 length: 14 amino acids. CDR1 and CDR2 from the germline V gene are LGHDT and YNNKEL (reference sequence). The CDR3 DNA sequence: TGTGCCAGCACCCTACAGGGATATAATTCACCCCTCCACTTT. Its protein is CASTLQGYNSPLHF.

The chain combines TRBV7-2 with TRBJ2-2, with D tentatively TRBD2 (6 bases). Trimming took off 3 bases at V and 5 bases at J, with 10 bases between the two ends. Germline values: CDR1 SGHTA, CDR2 FQGNSA. This CDR3 spans 14 amino acids. The CDR3: CASSFRSGTGELFF. CDR3 in DNA: TGTGCCAGCAGCTTCCGAAGCGGGACCGGGGAGCTGTTTTTT.

This clone has only a few counts. The rearrangement joins TRBV6-5 to TRBJ2-7; D perhaps matches TRBD2 (5 bases). V was clipped by 0 bases and J by 7 bases, with 19 bases between them. The CDR3 has 16 amino acids. Per germline, CDR1 MNHEY and CDR2 SVGAGI. In nucleotides, the CDR3 is TGTGCCAGCAGTTACTCTATGGCTCCCCAATCGGGGGAGCAGTACTTC. Its translation is CASSYSMAPQSGEQYF.

V gene TRBV28 combines with J gene TRBJ1-1; a possible D gene is TRBD1 (5 bases). Trimming cost V 8 bases and J 7 bases, with 8 bases left between them. Germline V CDR1 and CDR2: MDHEN, SYDVKM. The CDR3 extends over 10 amino acids. This chain's CDR3 is CASLGLEAFF. For the CDR3, the DNA is TGTGCCAGCTTGGGGCTTGAAGCTTTCTTT.